This is a list of T cell receptor beta chains from one sample in a study of CD8 T cells in ankylosing spondylitis. TCRdb ran MiXCR on the 5' RACE reads and lists one entry per CDR3 protein. The profile shows approximately 300,000 distinct CDR3 sequences, 8% of them singletons. Sequenced input: blood, either unsorted or a sorted T cell fraction (not recorded which). These receptors were obtained from a male donor with ankylosing spondylitis. The CDR3 runs from the conserved cysteine through the conserved F or W. D genes are given only for firm matches. Clone size is not always given. Where it is, it says once, few, many or a class for expanded clones.

TRBD2 | 16 | TRBJ2-1 | TRBV4-1 | many | CASSQDTGTRGSEQFF | TGCGCCAGCAGCCAAGATACAGGGACTAGAGGCAGTGAGCAGTTCTTC
. | 15 | TRBJ1-5 | TRBV12-3/TRBV12-4 | . | CASSFRTRGNQPQHF | TGTGCCAGCAGTTTCCGGACGAGGGGCAATCAGCCCCAGCATTTT
. | 13 | TRBJ2-7 | TRBV27 | few | CASSLNVGGEQYF | TGTGCCAGCAGTTTAAATGTCGGGGGCGAGCAGTACTTC
. | 14 | TRBJ2-2 | TRBV6-1 | . | CASRRDRTTGELFF | TGTGCCAGCAGGAGGGACCGAACCACCGGGGAGCTGTTTTTT
TRBD2 | 14 | TRBJ2-7 | TRBV3-1 | once | CASSLGGSSHEQYF | TGTGCCAGCAGCCTGGGCGGGAGTTCCCACGAGCAGTACTTC
. | 15 | TRBJ1-1 | TRBV10-3 | . | CAISDPGLIGTEAFF | TGTGCCATCAGTGACCCTGGACTGATCGGCACTGAAGCTTTCTTT
TRBD1 | 13 | TRBJ2-1 | TRBV29-1 | many | CSAGTVNYNEQFF | TGCAGCGCCGGGACAGTTAATTACAATGAGCAGTTCTTC
TRBD2 | 15 | TRBJ2-2 | TRBV6-2/TRBV6-3 | many | CASSYAAGGPGELFF | TGTGCCAGCAGTTACGCCGCGGGAGGGCCTGGGGAGCTGTTTTTT
. | 13 | TRBJ2-7 | TRBV5-1 | . | CASSLVGVYEQYF | TGCGCCAGCAGCTTGGTAGGGGTTTACGAGCAGTACTTC
TRBD2 | 13 | TRBJ2-7 | TRBV12-3/TRBV12-4 | many | CASQATSAYEQYF | TGTGCCAGCCAAGCAACTAGCGCGTACGAGCAGTACTTC
. | 14 | TRBJ2-3 | TRBV29-1 | few | CSVHRSSSTDTQYF | TGCAGCGTACACAGGAGCAGTAGCACAGATACGCAGTATTTT
TRBD2 | 17 | TRBJ2-7 | TRBV7-9 | . | CASSTPSGLAGAYEQYF | TGTGCCAGCAGCACCCCTAGCGGGCTAGCGGGAGCCTACGAGCAGTACTTC
. | 14 | TRBJ1-5 | TRBV2 | . | CASSEGGGHQPQHF | TGTGCCAGCAGTGAGGGAGGGGGGCATCAGCCCCAGCATTTT
. | 16 | TRBJ2-7 | TRBV6-2/TRBV6-3 | . | CASSYSRGRGTYEQYF | TGTGCCAGCAGTTACTCGAGGGGTAGGGGGACCTACGAGCAGTACTTC
TRBD1 | 13 | TRBJ1-6 | TRBV20-1 | . | CSARDRAESPLHF | TGCAGTGCTAGGGACAGGGCGGAATCACCCCTCCACTTT
. | 14 | TRBJ2-1 | TRBV3-1 | many | CASSLSSSYNEQFF | TGTGCCAGCAGCCTGAGTAGTAGTTACAATGAGCAGTTCTTC
. | 15 | TRBJ2-7 | TRBV20-1 | once | CSARGRGARRDEQYF | TGCAGTGCTAGAGGCAGGGGGGCTCGTCGGGACGAGCAGTACTTC
. | 16 | TRBJ2-3 | TRBV3-1 | few | CASSRQGRGSTDTQYF | TGTGCCAGCAGCCGTCAAGGACGGGGGAGCACAGATACGCAGTATTTT
TRBD2 | 17 | TRBJ2-3 | TRBV4-1 | . | CASSQVGTSGTADTQYF | TGCGCCAGCAGCCAAGTTGGGACTAGCGGAACAGCAGATACGCAGTATTTT